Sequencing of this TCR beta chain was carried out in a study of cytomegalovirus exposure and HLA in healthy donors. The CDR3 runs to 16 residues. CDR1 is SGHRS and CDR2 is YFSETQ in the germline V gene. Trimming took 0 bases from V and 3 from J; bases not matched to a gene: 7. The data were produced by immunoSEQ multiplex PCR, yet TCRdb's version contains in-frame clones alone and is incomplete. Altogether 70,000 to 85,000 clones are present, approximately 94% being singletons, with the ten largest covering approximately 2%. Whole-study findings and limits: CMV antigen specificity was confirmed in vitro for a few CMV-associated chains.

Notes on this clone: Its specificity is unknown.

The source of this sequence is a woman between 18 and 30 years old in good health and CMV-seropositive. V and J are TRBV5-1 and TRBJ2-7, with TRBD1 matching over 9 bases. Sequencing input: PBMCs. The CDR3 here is CASSLEATGGIYEQYF. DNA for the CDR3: TGCGCCAGCAGCTTGGAGGCGACAGGGGGTATCTACGAGCAGTACTTC.